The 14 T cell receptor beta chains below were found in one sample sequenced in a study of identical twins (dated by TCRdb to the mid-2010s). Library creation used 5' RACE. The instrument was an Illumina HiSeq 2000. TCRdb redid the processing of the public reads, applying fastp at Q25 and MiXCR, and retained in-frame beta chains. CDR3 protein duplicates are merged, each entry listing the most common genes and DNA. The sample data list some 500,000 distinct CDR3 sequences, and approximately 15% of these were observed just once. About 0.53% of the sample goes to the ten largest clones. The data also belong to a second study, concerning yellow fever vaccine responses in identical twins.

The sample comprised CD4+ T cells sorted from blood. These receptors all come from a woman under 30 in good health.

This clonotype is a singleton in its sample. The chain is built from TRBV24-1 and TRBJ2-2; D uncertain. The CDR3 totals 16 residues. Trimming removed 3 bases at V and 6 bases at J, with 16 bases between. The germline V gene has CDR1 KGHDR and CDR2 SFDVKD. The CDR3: CATSDPSVRAAGELFF. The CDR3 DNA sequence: TGTGCCACCAGTGATCCCTCCGTTCGCGCCGCCGGGGAGCTGTTTTTT.

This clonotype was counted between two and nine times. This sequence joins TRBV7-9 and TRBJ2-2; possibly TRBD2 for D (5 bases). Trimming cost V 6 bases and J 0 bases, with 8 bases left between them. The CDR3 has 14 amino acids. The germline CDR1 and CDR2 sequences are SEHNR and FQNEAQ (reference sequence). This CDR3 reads CASRAVANTGELFF. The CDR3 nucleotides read TGTGCCAGCAGAGCGGTCGCGAACACCGGGGAGCTGTTTTTT.

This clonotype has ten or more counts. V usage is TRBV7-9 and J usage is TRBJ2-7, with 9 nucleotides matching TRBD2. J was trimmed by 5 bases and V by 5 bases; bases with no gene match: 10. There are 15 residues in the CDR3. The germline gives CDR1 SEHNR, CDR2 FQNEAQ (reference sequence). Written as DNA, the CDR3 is TGTGCCAGCAGCCCAGCGGGAGGAGCGAGTAACGAGCAGTACTTC. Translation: CASSPAGGASNEQYF.

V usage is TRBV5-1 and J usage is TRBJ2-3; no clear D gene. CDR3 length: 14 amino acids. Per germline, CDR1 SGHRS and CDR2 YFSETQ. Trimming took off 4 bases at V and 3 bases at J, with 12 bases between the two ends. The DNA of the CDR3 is TGCGCCAGCAGCCTGAACGCCGGGACAGATACGCAGTATTTT. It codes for CASSLNAGTDTQYF.

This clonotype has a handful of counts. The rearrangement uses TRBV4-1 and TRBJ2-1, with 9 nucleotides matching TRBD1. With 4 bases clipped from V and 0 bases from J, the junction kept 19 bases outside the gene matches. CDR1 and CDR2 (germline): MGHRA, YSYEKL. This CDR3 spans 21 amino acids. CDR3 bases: TGCGCCAGCAGCCCCCCCCGGGACAGGGCTGCTATAGCGGTCTCCTACAATGAGCAGTTCTTC. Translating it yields CASSPPRDRAAIAVSYNEQFF.

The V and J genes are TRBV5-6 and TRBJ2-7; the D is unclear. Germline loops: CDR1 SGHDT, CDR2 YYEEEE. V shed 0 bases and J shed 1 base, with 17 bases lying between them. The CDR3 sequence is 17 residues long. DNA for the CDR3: TGTGCCAGCAGCTTGGCCTTGGGTCTGGTGATTTCCTACGAGCAGTACTTC. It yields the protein CASSLALGLVISYEQYF.

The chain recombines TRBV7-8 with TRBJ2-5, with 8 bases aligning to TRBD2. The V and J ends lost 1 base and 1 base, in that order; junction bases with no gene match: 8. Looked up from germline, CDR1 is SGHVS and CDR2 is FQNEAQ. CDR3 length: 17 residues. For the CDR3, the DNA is TGTGCCAGCAGCTTAGTTGCGGGGGGCGAGATCCAAGAGACCCAGTACTTC. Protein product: CASSLVAGGEIQETQYF.

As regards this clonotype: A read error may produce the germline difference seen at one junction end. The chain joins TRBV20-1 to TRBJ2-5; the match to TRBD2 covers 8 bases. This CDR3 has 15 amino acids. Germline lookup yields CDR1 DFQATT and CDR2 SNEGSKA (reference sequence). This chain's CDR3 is CSARDRVAGKETRYF. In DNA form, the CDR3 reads TGCAGTGCTAGAGATCGAGTAGCGGGGAAAGAGACCCGGTACTTC.

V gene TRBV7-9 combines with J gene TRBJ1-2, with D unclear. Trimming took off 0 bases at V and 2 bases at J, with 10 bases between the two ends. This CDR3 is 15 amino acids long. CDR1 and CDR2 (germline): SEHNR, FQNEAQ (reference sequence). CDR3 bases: TGTGCCAGCAGCTTAGCGTCCGGAGAAAACTATGGCTACACCTTC. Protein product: CASSLASGENYGYTF.

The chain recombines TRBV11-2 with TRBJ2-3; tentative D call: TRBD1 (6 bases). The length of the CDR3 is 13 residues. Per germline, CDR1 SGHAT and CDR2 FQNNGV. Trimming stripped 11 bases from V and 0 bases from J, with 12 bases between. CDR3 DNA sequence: TGTGCCGTGGGGGCCCCTAGCACAGATACGCAGTATTTT. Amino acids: CAVGAPSTDTQYF.

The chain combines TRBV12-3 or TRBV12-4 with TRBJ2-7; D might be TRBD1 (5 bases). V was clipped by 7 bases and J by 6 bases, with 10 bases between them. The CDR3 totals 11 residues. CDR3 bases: TGTGCCAGCACCCTAAGGGGCGAGCAGTACTTC. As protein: CASTLRGEQYF.

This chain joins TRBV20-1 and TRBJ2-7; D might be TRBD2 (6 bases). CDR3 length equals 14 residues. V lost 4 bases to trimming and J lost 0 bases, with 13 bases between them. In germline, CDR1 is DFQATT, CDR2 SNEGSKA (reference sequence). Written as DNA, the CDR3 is TGCAGTGCTAAAATCGCGGGGATCTCCTACGAGCAGTACTTC. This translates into CSAKIAGISYEQYF.

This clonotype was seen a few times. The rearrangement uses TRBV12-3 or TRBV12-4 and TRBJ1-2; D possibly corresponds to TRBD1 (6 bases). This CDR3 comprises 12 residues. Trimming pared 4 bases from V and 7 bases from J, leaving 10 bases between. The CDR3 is CASSSQGFGYTF. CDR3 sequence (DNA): TGTGCCAGCAGTTCACAGGGTTTTGGCTACACCTTC.

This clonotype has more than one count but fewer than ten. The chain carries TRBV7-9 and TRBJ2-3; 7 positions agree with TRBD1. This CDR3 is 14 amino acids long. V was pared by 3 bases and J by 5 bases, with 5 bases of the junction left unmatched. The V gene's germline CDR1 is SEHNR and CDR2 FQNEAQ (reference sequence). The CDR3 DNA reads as TGTGCCAGCAGCTTCCGAGACAGGGTAGATACGCAGTATTTT. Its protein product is CASSFRDRVDTQYF.